The present T cell receptor (beta chain) was sequenced within a study of blood T cell repertoires in COVID-19. Study as a whole: COVID-19 samples collected from the United States, Italy and Spain covered acute and convalescent phases. The cDNA or gDNA used as material had been derived from T cells, B-cell-depleted T cells, or PBMCs.

In the authors' methods: Quantification of nucleated cells was approximated via reference gene primer amplification. The repertoire was sequenced with immunoSEQ multiplex PCR; TCRdb's copy has only in-frame clones and lacks some. That table gives V, J and clone size, and the DNA gave D and trimming. The sample comprises 120,000 or so clones, 80% to 85% of which are singletons, and 3.8% rests with the top ten. This CDR3 has 19 residues. V dropped 7 bases and J dropped 8; count of bases not matched to a gene: 25. Germline values: CDR1 SQVTM, CDR2 ANQGSEA. V gene TRBV29-1 combines with J gene TRBJ2-1; TRBD2 agrees at 11 bases. The receptor comes from a woman between 45 and 65 years old with acute or convalescent COVID-19. Specimen: peripheral blood. CDR3 nucleotide sequence: TGCAGCGGTTTAGGACAGGGCGGGTTAGCGGGAGGGCGACTGGATGAGCAGTTCTTC. Translating it yields CSGLGQGGLAGGRLDEQFF.